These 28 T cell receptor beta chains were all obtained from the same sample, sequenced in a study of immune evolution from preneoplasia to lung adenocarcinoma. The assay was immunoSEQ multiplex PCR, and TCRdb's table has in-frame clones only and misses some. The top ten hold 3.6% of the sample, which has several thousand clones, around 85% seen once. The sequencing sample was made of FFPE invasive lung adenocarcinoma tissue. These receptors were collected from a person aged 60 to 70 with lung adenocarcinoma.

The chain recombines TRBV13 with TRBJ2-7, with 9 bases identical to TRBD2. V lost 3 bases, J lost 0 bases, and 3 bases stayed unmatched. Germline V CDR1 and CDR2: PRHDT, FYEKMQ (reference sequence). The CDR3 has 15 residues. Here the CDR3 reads CASSFISGGSYEQYF. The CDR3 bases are TGTGCCAGCAGCTTTATTAGCGGGGGCTCCTACGAGCAGTACTTC.

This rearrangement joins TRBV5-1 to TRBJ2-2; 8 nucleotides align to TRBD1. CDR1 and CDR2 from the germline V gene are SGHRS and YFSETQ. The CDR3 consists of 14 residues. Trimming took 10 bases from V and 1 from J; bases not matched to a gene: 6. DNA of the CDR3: TGCGCCTCTCAGGGGGCGAGGAACACCGGGGAGCTGTTTTTT. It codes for CASQGARNTGELFF.

The CDR3 here is CASSHRGAGPRETQYF. DNA of the CDR3: TGTGCCAGCAGCCACCGGGGGGCGGGCCCCCGGGAGACCCAGTACTTC. The V and J genes are TRBV6-6 and TRBJ2-5; TRBD2 might be the D (7 bases). The CDR3 length is 16 residues. Germline-derived CDR1 and CDR2 are MNHNY and SVGAGI (reference sequence). Trimming took off 6 bases at V and 5 bases at J, with 22 bases between the two ends.

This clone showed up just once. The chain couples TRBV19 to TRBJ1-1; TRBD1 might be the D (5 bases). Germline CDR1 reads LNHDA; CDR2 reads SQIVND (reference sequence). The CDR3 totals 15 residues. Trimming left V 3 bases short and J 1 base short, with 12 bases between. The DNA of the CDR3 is TGTGCCAGTAGTATTATAGGGACCAGGAACACTGAAGCTTTCTTT. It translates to CASSIIGTRNTEAFF.

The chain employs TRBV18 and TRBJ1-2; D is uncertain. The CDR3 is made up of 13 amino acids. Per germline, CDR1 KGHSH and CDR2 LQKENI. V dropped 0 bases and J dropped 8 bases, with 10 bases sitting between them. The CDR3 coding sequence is TGTGCCAGCTCACCACCAGGAGACTTCGGCTACACCTTC. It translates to CASSPPGDFGYTF.

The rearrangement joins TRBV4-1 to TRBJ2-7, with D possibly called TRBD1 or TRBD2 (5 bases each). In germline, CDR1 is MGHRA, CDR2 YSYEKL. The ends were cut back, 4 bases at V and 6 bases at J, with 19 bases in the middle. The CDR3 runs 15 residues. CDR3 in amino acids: CASSRNEGLVGEQYF. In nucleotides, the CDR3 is TGCGCCAGCAGCCGTAATGAGGGGCTAGTTGGCGAGCAGTACTTC.

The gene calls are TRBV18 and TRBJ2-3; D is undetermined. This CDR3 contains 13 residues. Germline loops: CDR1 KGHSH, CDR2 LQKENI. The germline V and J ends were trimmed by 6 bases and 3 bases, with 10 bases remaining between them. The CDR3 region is CASSFSSTDTQYF. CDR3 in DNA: TGTGCCAGCTCCTTCTCCAGTACAGATACGCAGTATTTT.

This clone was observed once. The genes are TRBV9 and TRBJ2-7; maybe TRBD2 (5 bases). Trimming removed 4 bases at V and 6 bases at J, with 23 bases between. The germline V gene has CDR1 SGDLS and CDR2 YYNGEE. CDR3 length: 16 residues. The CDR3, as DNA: TGTGCCAGCAGCCCGTCTCTCGGGGATATAGTCAGCGAGCAGTACTTC. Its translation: CASSPSLGDIVSEQYF.

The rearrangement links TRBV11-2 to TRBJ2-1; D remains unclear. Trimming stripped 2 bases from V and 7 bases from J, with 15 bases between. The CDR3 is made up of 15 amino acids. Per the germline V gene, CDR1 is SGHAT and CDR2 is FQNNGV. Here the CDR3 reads CASSLRIDLGNEQFF. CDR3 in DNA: TGTGCCAGCAGCTTAAGAATAGACCTGGGGAATGAGCAGTTCTTC.

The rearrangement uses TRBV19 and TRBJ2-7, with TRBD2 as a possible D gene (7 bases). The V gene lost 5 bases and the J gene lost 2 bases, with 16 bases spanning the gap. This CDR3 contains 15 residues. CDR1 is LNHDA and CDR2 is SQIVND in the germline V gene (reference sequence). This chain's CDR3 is CASSPLEGGAYEQYF. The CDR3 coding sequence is TGTGCCAGTAGTCCCTTAGAAGGGGGGGCCTACGAGCAGTACTTC.

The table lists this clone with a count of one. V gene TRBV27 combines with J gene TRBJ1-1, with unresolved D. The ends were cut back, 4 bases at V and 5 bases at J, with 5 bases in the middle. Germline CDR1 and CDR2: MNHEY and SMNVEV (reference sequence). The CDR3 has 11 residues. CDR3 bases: TGTGCCAGCAGTTCCCGAACTGAAGCTTTCTTT. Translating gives CASSSRTEAFF.

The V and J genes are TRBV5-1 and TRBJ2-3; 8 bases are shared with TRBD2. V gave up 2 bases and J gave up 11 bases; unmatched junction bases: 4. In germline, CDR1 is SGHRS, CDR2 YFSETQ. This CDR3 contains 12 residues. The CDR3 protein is CASSFREGRQYF. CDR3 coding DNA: TGCGCCAGCAGCTTCCGGGAGGGCAGGCAGTATTTT.

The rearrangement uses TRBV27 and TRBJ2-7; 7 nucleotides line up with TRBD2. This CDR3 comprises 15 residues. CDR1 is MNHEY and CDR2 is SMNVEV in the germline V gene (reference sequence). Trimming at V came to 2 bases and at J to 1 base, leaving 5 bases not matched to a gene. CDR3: CASSLRLAKSYEQYF. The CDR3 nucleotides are TGTGCCAGCAGTTTAAGACTAGCAAAATCCTACGAGCAGTACTTC.

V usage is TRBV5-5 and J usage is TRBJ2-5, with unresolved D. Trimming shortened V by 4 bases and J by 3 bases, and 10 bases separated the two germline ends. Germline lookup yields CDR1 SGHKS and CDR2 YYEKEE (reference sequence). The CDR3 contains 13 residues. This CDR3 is CASSPELKETQYF. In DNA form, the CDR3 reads TGTGCCAGCAGCCCGGAACTTAAAGAGACCCAGTACTTC.

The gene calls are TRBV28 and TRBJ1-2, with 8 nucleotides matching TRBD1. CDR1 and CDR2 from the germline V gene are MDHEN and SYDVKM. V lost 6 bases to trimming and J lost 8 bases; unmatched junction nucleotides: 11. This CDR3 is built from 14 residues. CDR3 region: CASSQSQGARGYTF. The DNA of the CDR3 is TGTGCCAGCAGCCAATCCCAGGGGGCGCGAGGCTACACCTTC.

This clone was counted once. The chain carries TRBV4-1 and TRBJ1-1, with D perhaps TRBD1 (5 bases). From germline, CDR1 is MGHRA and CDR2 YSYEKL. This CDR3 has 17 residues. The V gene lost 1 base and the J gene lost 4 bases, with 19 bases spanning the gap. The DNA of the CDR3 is TGCGCCAGCAGCCAAGGAGGGGAGACACCCGGGGGCACTGAAGCTTTCTTT. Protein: CASSQGGETPGGTEAFF.

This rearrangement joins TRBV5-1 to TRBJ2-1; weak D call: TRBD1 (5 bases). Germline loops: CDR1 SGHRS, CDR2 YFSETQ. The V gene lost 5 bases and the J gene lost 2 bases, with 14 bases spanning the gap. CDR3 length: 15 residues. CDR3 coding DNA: TGCGCCAGCAGAAAGGGGCCACTAACCTACAATGAGCAGTTCTTC. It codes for CASRKGPLTYNEQFF.

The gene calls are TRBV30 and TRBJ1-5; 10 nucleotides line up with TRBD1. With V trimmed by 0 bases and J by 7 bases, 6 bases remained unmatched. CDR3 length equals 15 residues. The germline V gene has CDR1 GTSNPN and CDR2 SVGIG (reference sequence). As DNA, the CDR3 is TGTGCCTGGAGTGTACTAGGGACAGGGGCCCAGCCCCAGCATTTT. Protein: CAWSVLGTGAQPQHF.

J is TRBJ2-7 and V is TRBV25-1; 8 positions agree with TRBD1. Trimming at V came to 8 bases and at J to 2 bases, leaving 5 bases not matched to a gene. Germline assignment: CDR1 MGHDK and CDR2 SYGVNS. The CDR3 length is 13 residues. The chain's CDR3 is CASLKTGAYEQYF. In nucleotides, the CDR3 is TGTGCCAGCCTAAAGACAGGGGCCTACGAGCAGTACTTC.

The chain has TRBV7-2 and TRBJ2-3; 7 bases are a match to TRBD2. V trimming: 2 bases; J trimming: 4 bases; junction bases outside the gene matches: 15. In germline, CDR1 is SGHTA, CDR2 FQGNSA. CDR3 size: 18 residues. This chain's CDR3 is CASSLKVSRRLAADTQYF. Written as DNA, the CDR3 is TGTGCCAGCAGCTTAAAGGTGTCCCGGCGACTAGCTGCAGATACGCAGTATTTT.

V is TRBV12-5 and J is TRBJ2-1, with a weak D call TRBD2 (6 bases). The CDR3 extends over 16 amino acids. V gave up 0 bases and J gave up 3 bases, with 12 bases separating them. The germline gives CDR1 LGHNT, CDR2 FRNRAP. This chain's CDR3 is CASGLVAFSGYNEQFF. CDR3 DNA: TGTGCTAGTGGTTTGGTAGCGTTTAGCGGCTACAATGAGCAGTTCTTC.

Here the CDR3 reads CASSQGTGQQQFF. CDR3 nucleotide sequence: TGCGCCAGCAGCCAGGGGACAGGGCAGCAGCAGTTCTTC. The rearrangement links TRBV5-1 to TRBJ2-1; 9 bases agree with TRBD1. The CDR3 is made up of 13 amino acids. V shed 4 bases, J shed 11 bases, and the junction held 7 bases outside the gene matches. The germline V gene has CDR1 SGHRS and CDR2 YFSETQ. Based on the CDR3 plus reference TRBV5-1 and TRBJ2-1, the full variable domain is KAGVTQTPRYLIKTRGQQVTLSCSPISGHRSVSWYQQTPGQGLQFLFEYFSETQRNKGNFPGRFSGRQFSNSRSEMNVSTLELGDSALYLCASSQGTGQQQFFGPGTRLTVL.

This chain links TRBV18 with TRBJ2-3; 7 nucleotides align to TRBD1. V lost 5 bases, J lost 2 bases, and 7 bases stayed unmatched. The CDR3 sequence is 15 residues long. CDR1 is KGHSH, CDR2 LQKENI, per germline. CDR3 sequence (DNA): TGTGCCAGCTCATCCCGACAGGGAGTCACAGATACGCAGTATTTT. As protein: CASSSRQGVTDTQYF.

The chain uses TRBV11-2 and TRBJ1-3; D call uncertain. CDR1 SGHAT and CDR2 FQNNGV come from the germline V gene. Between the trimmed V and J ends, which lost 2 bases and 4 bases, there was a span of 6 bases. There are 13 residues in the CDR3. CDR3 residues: CASSLTVGNTIYF. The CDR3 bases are TGTGCCAGCAGCTTAACGGTGGGAAACACCATATATTTT. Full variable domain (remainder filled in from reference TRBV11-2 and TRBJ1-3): EAGVAQSPRYKIIEKRQSVAFWCNPISGHATLYWYQQILGQGPKLLIQFQNNGVVDDSQLPKDRFSAERLKGVDSTLKIQPAKLEDSAVYLCASSLTVGNTIYFGEGSWLTVV.

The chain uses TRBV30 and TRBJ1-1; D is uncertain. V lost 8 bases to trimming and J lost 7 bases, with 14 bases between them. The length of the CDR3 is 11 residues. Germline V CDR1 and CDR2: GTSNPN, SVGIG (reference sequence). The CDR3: CARARAGEAFF. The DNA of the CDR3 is TGTGCCCGAGCGAGGGCTGGTGAAGCTTTCTTT.

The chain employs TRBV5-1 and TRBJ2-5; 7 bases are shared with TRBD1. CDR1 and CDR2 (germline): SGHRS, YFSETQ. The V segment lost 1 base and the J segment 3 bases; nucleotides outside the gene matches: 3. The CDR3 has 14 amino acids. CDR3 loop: CASSLMTGKETQYF. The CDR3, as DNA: TGCGCCAGCAGCTTGATGACAGGGAAAGAGACCCAGTACTTC. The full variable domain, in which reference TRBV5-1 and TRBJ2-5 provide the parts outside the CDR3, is KAGVTQTPRYLIKTRGQQVTLSCSPISGHRSVSWYQQTPGQGLQFLFEYFSETQRNKGNFPGRFSGRQFSNSRSEMNVSTLELGDSALYLCASSLMTGKETQYFGPGTRLLVL.

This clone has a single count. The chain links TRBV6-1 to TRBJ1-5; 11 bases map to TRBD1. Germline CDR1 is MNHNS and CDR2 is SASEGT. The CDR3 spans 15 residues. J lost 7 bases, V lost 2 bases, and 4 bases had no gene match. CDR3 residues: CASSEKGQGGQPQHF. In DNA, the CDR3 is TGTGCCAGCAGTGAAAAGGGACAGGGGGGCCAGCCCCAGCATTTT.

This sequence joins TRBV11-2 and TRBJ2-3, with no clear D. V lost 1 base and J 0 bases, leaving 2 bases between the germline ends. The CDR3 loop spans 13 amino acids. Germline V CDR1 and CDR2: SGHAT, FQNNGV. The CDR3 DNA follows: TGTGCCAGCAGCTTAGGCAGCACAGATACGCAGTATTTT. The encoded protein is CASSLGSTDTQYF.